The T cell receptor (beta chain) described here comes from a study of cytomegalovirus exposure and HLA in healthy donors. The germline CDR1 and CDR2 sequences are MNHEY and SMNVEV (reference sequence). The CDR3 is made up of 15 amino acids. V was trimmed by 4 bases and J by 0 bases, leaving 13 bases between them. The study, taken as a whole, reports: For TCR beta chains, V- and J-gene trimming was later linked to a missense DCLRE1C variant. In a later analysis, specific HLA alleles were associated with under 20,000 TCR beta sequences at a 0.05 false discovery rate. The study recorded 150 to 200 TCR beta chains that were cytomegalovirus-associated. Only CMV serostatus was available as immune exposure information.

PCR amplification relied on 60 Vbeta primers (plus 13 Jbeta primers). Sequencing was performed with immunoSEQ multiplex PCR; in TCRdb, only in-frame clones are kept and a portion is missing. This repertoire shows around 120,000 clones, 65% to 85% found once; its top ten account for approximately 1.1%. Remarks on this clone: The antigen is not known.

The source of this sequence is a boy aged 5-17 years in good health and CMV-seronegative. Sample: PBMCs. The chain joins TRBV27 to TRBJ2-7; the D gene is possibly TRBD1 (6 bases). The CDR3 coding sequence is TGTGCCAGCAGTTCCCGGGACATCAGCTCCTACGAGCAGTACTTC. Its protein is CASSSRDISSYEQYF.